This TCR beta chain comes out of a study of shared clonotypes between healthy human individuals. The data were produced by immunoSEQ multiplex PCR, yet TCRdb's version contains in-frame clones alone and is incomplete. The table includes more than 1,200,000 clones, 98% detected once. With V trimmed by 3 bases and J by 6 bases, 2 bases remained unmatched. Germline CDR1 is KGHSH and CDR2 is LQKENI. The CDR3 consists of 12 residues. This receptor was taken from a man between 25 and 39 years old in good health. This rearrangement joins TRBV18 to TRBJ2-7; 7 nucleotides match TRBD2. The sequenced sample was naive CD4+ T cells sorted from blood. Subset denoted: CD45RA+ positively selected. The chain's CDR3 is CASSPWGGEQYF. The CDR3, as DNA: TGTGCCAGCTCACCTTGGGGGGGCGAGCAGTACTTC.